This T cell receptor beta chain was sequenced for a study of shared clonotypes between healthy human individuals. The V end lost 5 bases, the J end lost 2 bases, and 3 bases lay between the germline ends. Germline CDR1 and CDR2: SGHAT and FQNNGV. This CDR3 comprises 11 residues. Donors had no recently reported acute infections or vaccinations and were HIV-negative. For every subset, genomic DNA was evenly distributed across several immunoSEQ plates. How the authors handled the data: Filtering was not the same, since immunoSEQ gave junction-only sequences without quality scores. Produced via immunoSEQ multiplex PCR; TCRdb's table is partial and in-frame only. From that table come the V and J calls and clone size; the DNA was used to work out D and trimming. The sample has millions of clones, 90% to 95% seen once. This clone was found once. A much larger clone sits a single nucleotide away, making a read error possible.

This TCR derives from a young man in good health. The rearrangement links TRBV11-2 to TRBJ2-5; D not certain. Sequenced: naive CD4+ T cells sorted from blood. The subset is: CD45RA+ positively selected. CDR3 in DNA: TGTGCCAGCAGCGGACAAGAGACCCAGTACTTC. Translation gives CASSGQETQYF.